These 3 T cell receptor beta chains were sequenced from one sample in a study of blood T cell repertoires in COVID-19. Generated by immunoSEQ multiplex PCR, the TCRdb table keeps only in-frame clones and is missing some. This table has some 220,000 clones, over 80% appearing once. The specimen sequenced was peripheral blood. These receptors were collected from a woman in her twenties or thirties with COVID-19, enrolled during active disease.

This rearrangement joins TRBV4-1 to TRBJ1-1; perhaps TRBD1 as D (6 bases). This CDR3 has 15 residues. Trimming left V 0 bases short and J 0 bases short, with 8 bases between. Germline V gives CDR1 MGHRA, CDR2 YSYEKL. The CDR3 coding sequence is TGCGCCAGCAGCCAAGACTGGGACATGAACACTGAAGCTTTCTTT. Translating gives CASSQDWDMNTEAFF.

V usage is TRBV5-1 and J usage is TRBJ2-4; D is undetermined. The CDR3 is made up of 13 amino acids. Germline CDR1 is SGHRS and CDR2 is YFSETQ. The V and J ends lost 0 bases and 5 bases respectively, with 6 bases between them. The CDR3: CASSLETENIQYF. In DNA, the CDR3 is TGCGCCAGCAGCTTGGAAACGGAAAACATTCAGTACTTC. Full variable domain (remainder filled in from reference TRBV5-1 and TRBJ2-4): KAGVTQTPRYLIKTRGQQVTLSCSPISGHRSVSWYQQTPGQGLQFLFEYFSETQRNKGNFPGRFSGRQFSNSRSEMNVSTLELGDSALYLCASSLETENIQYFGAGTRLSVL.

The gene calls are TRBV7-2 and TRBJ2-3, with D possibly TRBD2 on 7 matching bases. Germline CDR1 SGHTA, CDR2 FQGNSA. Trimming removed 5 bases from V and 5 bases from J, with 17 bases in between. CDR3 length: 15 amino acids. CDR3 bases: TGTGCCAGCAGCCCGCGGGGGCCTACAGGAGATACGCAGTATTTT. It encodes CASSPRGPTGDTQYF.